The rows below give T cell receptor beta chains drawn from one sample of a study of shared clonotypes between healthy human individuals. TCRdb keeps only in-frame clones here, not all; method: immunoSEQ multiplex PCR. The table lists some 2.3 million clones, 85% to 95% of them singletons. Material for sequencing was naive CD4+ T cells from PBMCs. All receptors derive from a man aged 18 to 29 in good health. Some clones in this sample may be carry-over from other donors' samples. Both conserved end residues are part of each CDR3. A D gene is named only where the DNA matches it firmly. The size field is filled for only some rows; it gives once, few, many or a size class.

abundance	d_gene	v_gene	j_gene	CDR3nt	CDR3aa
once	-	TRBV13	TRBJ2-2	TGTGCCTCCAGCAGCACAGGGCGCGAGACCGGGGAGCTGTTTTTT	CASSSTGRETGELFF
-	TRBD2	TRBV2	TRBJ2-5	TGTGCCAGCAGTGAATACGGACTAGCTGTGGAGACCCAGTACTTC	CASSEYGLAVETQYF
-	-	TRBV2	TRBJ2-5	TGTGCCAGCCTACTAGTGACTCGAGAGACCCAGTACTTC	CASLLVTRETQYF
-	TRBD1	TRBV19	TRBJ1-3	TGTGCCAGTAGTCTTCTAACAGGGGGCTCTGGAAACACCATATATTTT	CASSLLTGGSGNTIYF
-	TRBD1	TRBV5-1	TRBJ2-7	TGCGCCAGCAGCTCACGACAGGGATACTCCTACGAGCAGTACTTC	CASSSRQGYSYEQYF
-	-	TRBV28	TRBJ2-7	TGTGCCAGCAGAACCCACAGGGACGAGCAGTACTTC	CASRTHRDEQYF
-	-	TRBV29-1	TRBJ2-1	TGCAGCGTTGAAGGATGGTCCATCAATGAGCAGTTCTTC	CSVEGWSINEQFF
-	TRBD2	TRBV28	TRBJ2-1	TGTGCCAGCAGTTTAGGTCTAGCGGGAGGGTGGGTTGAGCAGTTCTTC	CASSLGLAGGWVEQFF
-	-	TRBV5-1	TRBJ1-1	TGCGCCAGCAGCTTCGACAGCGAAACTGAAGCTTTCTTT	CASSFDSETEAFF
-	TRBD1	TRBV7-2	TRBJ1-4	TGTGCCAGCAGCTTACTCGGCCAGGGGGATGAAAAACTGTTTTTT	CASSLLGQGDEKLFF
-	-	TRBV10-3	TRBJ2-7	TGTGCCATCAGTGAGCTGGCTAGCCGACCCTACGAGCAGTACTTC	CAISELASRPYEQYF
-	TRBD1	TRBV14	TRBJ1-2	TGTGCCAGCAGCCAAGGCCCCCGGGACAGGGGAAACTATGGCTACACCTTC	CASSQGPRDRGNYGYTF
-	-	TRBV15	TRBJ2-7	TGTGCCACCAGCACCCGACCGTGGGGCGAGCAGTACTTC	CATSTRPWGEQYF
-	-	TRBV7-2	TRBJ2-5	TGTGCCAGCAGCTTAGGCGGACAAGAGACCCAGTACTTC	CASSLGGQETQYF
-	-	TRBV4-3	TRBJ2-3	TGCGCCAGCAGCCAAGACCCACGGCGGAGCACAGATACGCAGTATTTT	CASSQDPRRSTDTQYF
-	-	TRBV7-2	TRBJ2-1	TGTGCCAGCAGCGCGACACGGACGAATGAGCAGTTCTTC	CASSATRTNEQFF
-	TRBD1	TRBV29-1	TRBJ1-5	TGCAGCGTCGGACAGGGCCGGCAGCCCCAGCATTTT	CSVGQGRQPQHF